Listed below are T cell receptor beta chains from one sample, sequenced in a study of T-cell reconstitution after alpha-beta-depleted transplantation in children. Using its own MiXCR run on the PCR reads, TCRdb lists one record per CDR3 protein. The data contain under 750,000 distinct CDR3 sequences, 23% of them singletons. Source: PBMCs, mostly from graft donor cells, taken 360 days after TCRalphabeta/CD19-depleted stem cell transplant. The source of these receptors is a boy under two years old who had a stem cell transplant for acute myeloid leukemia, so the T cells may come from the graft donor. Both conserved end residues are part of each CDR3. A D gene is named only where the DNA matches it firmly. Size values are once, few and many counts, or a class for expanded clones, and some rows have none.

j_call	v_call	clone_size	d_call	cdr3_length	cdr3_nt	cdr3_aa
TRBJ2-7	TRBV20-1	few	.	17	TGCAGTGCTAGAGACCTATATCTCCGGGGGAACCCCTACGAGCAGTACTTC	CSARDLYLRGNPYEQYF
TRBJ2-1	TRBV20-1	many	TRBD2	16	TGCAGTGCCCAGAGGGCGGGAGCTAGCTCCTACAATGAGCAGTTCTTC	CSAQRAGASSYNEQFF
TRBJ2-3	TRBV10-3	.	.	16	TGTGCCATCAGTCCCGGGACGAAGAGGGTTTCGGATACGCAGTATTTT	CAISPGTKRVSDTQYF
TRBJ1-1	TRBV28	many	.	14	TGTGCCAGCAGCCAGACGGCGGGGAACACTGAAGCTTTCTTT	CASSQTAGNTEAFF
TRBJ2-5	TRBV15	.	.	15	TGTGCCACCAGCAGAGGGGTCGGGGTTGAAGAGACCCAGTACTTC	CATSRGVGVEETQYF
TRBJ2-7	TRBV12-3/TRBV12-4	many	.	12	TGTGCCAGCAGTTTGGAACCCAACGAGCAGTACTTC	CASSLEPNEQYF
TRBJ1-5	TRBV28	few	.	13	TGTGCCAGCGACAGCCTTAGCAATCAGCCCCAGCATTTT	CASDSLSNQPQHF
TRBJ2-1	TRBV12-3/TRBV12-4	many	TRBD2	15	TGTGCCAGCAGTTTAGGGCGCGGGGGGGCCGGTGAGCAGTTCTTC	CASSLGRGGAGEQFF
TRBJ2-5	TRBV10-3	.	.	14	TGTGCCATCAGTGACGGGGGGCCGGATACGACCCAGTACTTC	CAISDGGPDTTQYF
TRBJ2-7	TRBV6-6	.	.	12	TGTGCCAGCAGTTCCCAGGGAGACGAGCAGTACTTC	CASSSQGDEQYF
TRBJ1-4	TRBV20-1	many	.	15	TGCAGTGCTAGAGATCCCCGGACAGCGGGGGAAAAACTGTTTTTT	CSARDPRTAGEKLFF
TRBJ2-7	TRBV7-2	.	TRBD1	15	TGTGCCAGCAGCAGACAGGGGAGCGAATCCTACGAGCAGTACTTC	CASSRQGSESYEQYF
TRBJ2-3	TRBV28	.	TRBD2	18	TGTGCCAGCAGCCCATTGGAAGCGACTAGCAAGGCACAGGATACGCAGTATTTT	CASSPLEATSKAQDTQYF
TRBJ2-1	TRBV4-3	.	.	13	TGCGCCAGCAGCCAGGGGCCAAGGAGTGAGCAGTTCTTC	CASSQGPRSEQFF
TRBJ2-3	TRBV25-1	few	TRBD1	18	TGTGCCAGCAGTGAATATTGGGGTCCAGGGGGCGGCACAGATACGCAGTATTTT	CASSEYWGPGGGTDTQYF
TRBJ1-1	TRBV9	many	TRBD1	15	TGTGCCAGCAGCGCTTACCGGGACAGCGAGTTAGGAGCTTTCTTT	CASSAYRDSELGAFF
TRBJ2-1	TRBV6-1	.	.	15	TGTGCCAGCGTGAGCGGGTTGGCTTTCTACAATGAGCAGTTCTTC	CASVSGLAFYNEQFF
TRBJ2-2	TRBV21-1	.	.	15	TGTGCCAGCACTATAGAGGTTCTAACACCCGGGGAGCTGTTTTTT	CASTIEVLTPGELFF
TRBJ2-1	TRBV20-1	many	.	11	TGCAGTGCCGCCTCGATCAATGAGCAGTTCTTC	CSAASINEQFF
TRBJ2-1	TRBV6-2/TRBV6-3	few	.	14	TGTGCCAGCAGTTACAGGCAGACCTACAATGAGCAGTTCTTC	CASSYRQTYNEQFF
TRBJ1-2	TRBV25-1	.	TRBD1	13	TGTGCCAGCAGCACAGGGGGCGACTATGGCTACACCTTC	CASSTGGDYGYTF
TRBJ1-5	TRBV20-1	.	.	16	TGCAGTGCTGGGGGGTTGGGGGGGAATAGCAATCAGCCCCAGCATTTT	CSAGGLGGNSNQPQHF
TRBJ2-3	TRBV9	.	.	15	TGTGCCAGCAGGGCTTGGGAGGGGGGATCGGATACGCAGTATTTT	CASRAWEGGSDTQYF
TRBJ1-2	TRBV3-1	many	.	13	TGTGCCAGCAGCTTTCCGGGGCCCTATGGCTACACCTTC	CASSFPGPYGYTF
TRBJ2-1	TRBV27	few	TRBD2	14	TGTGCCAGCAATCGGACTAGCGGACACAATGAGCAGTTCTTC	CASNRTSGHNEQFF
TRBJ1-5	TRBV6-2/TRBV6-3	few	TRBD1	15	TGTGCCAGCAGTGAGGACAGGGGAGGCAATCAGCCCCAGCATTTT	CASSEDRGGNQPQHF
TRBJ2-3	TRBV15	few	.	15	TGTGCCACCAGCAGAGATGACCAGTTAACAGATACGCAGTATTTT	CATSRDDQLTDTQYF
TRBJ1-1	TRBV20-1	many	.	15	TGCAGTGCTCACATATCGACAGTCATGAACACTGAAGCTTTCTTT	CSAHISTVMNTEAFF
TRBJ1-2	TRBV12-3/TRBV12-4	few	.	13	TGTGCCAGCAGTCGACGGACGGGATATGGCTACACCTTC	CASSRRTGYGYTF
TRBJ2-5	TRBV7-2	many	.	13	TGTGCCAGCAGCTCAGCGGTACAAGAGACCCAGTACTTC	CASSSAVQETQYF